The text below deals with one T cell receptor (beta chain). This record belongs to a study of blood T cell repertoires in COVID-19. This table comes from immunoSEQ multiplex PCR, and its TCRdb copy is limited to in-frame clones, with some not included. The sample holds 300,000 to 350,000 clones, 80% to 90% seen once. V dropped 5 bases and J dropped 3; count of bases not matched to a gene: 3. This CDR3 spans 13 amino acids. Germline-derived CDR1 and CDR2 are SQVTM and ANQGSEA. This clonotype was obtained from a man aged 30-40 years who had recovered from COVID-19. Sample: PBMCs or T cells enriched from blood (not recorded which). This sequence joins TRBV29-1 and TRBJ2-3; the match to TRBD2 covers 9 bases. The CDR3 DNA sequence: TGCAGCGTTCCGACTAGCGGAACAGATACGCAGTATTTT. Amino acid sequence: CSVPTSGTDTQYF.